The 23 T cell receptor beta chains given below trace back to one sample, sequenced in a study of cytomegalovirus exposure and HLA in healthy donors. Vbeta (60) and Jbeta (13) primers were used in the PCR. The repertoire was sequenced with immunoSEQ multiplex PCR; TCRdb's copy has only in-frame clones and lacks some. This table has 150,000 to 250,000 clones, approximately 79% appearing once. Source material: PBMCs. These receptor sequences come from a woman aged 25 to 45 in good health and CMV-seropositive.

This clone occurred once. The chain has TRBV9 and TRBJ2-7, with 9 bases fitting TRBD2. The V gene's germline CDR1 is SGDLS and CDR2 YYNGEE. The CDR3 has 15 residues. V lost 4 bases, J lost 3 bases, and 8 bases stayed unmatched. The DNA for the CDR3 is TGTGCCAGCAGCCCAGTTAGCGGGAGCGTCTACGAGCAGTACTTC. This sequence encodes CASSPVSGSVYEQYF.

This clone was recorded only once. The chain has TRBV9 and TRBJ2-3; 12 bases fit TRBD2. There are 15 residues in the CDR3. Germline V gene data show CDR1 as SGDLS and CDR2 as YYNGEE. Trimming at V came to 4 bases and at J to 5 bases, leaving 5 bases not matched to a gene. The chain's CDR3 is CASSFPSGREDTQYF. In nucleotides, the CDR3 is TGTGCCAGCAGCTTTCCTAGCGGGAGGGAAGATACGCAGTATTTT.

This CDR3 reads CAISESGQGAIEQYF. In DNA form, the CDR3 reads TGTGCCATCAGTGAGTCAGGACAGGGGGCGATTGAGCAGTACTTC. The V and J genes are TRBV10-3 and TRBJ2-7; 11 bases align to TRBD1. V lost 0 bases, J lost 7 bases, and 5 bases stayed unmatched. This CDR3 region has 15 residues. Germline V gene sequence: CDR1 ENHRY, CDR2 SYGVKD.

The chain couples TRBV29-1 to TRBJ2-7, with 10 bases that match TRBD2. CDR1 SQVTM and CDR2 ANQGSEA come from the germline V gene. CDR3 length: 18 amino acids. With V trimmed by 8 bases and J by 2 bases, 21 bases remained unmatched. The CDR3 nucleotides are TGCAGCTCTACCCTAGCGGGAGTCCTGCATGGTTCGCCCTACGAGCAGTACTTC. It specifies CSSTLAGVLHGSPYEQYF.

The rearrangement uses TRBV6-5 and TRBJ1-2; perhaps TRBD1 as D (6 bases). This CDR3 comprises 15 residues. Germline V gives CDR1 MNHEY, CDR2 SVGAGI. V was pared by 6 bases and J by 3 bases, with 17 bases between. The CDR3 DNA sequence: TGTGCCAGCAGCCGGGGGGGGCAGGAGGACTATGGCTACACCTTC. This translates into CASSRGGQEDYGYTF.

V and J are TRBV25-1 and TRBJ1-1; 8 positions match TRBD1. CDR3 length: 16 amino acids. In germline, CDR1 is MGHDK, CDR2 SYGVNS. V dropped 2 bases and J dropped 4; count of bases not matched to a gene: 9. The DNA for the CDR3 is TGTGCCAGCAGTGAACTCGCAGGGGGCCGGATCACTGAAGCTTTCTTT. Its translation is CASSELAGGRITEAFF.

The chain combines TRBV11-3 with TRBJ2-7; no clear D gene. The germline gives CDR1 SGHNT, CDR2 YENEEA. The CDR3 runs to 12 residues. V shed 5 bases and J shed 6 bases, with 11 bases lying between them. The CDR3 region has the DNA TGTGCCAGCAGCCCGCGAGGCGGCGAGCAGTACTTC. This translates into CASSPRGGEQYF.

V usage is TRBV21-1 and J usage is TRBJ2-1; TRBD2, the table's D call, was not compared with the DNA. TRBV21-1 is a documented pseudogene. This CDR3 region has 14 residues. The CDR3 region is CASSVHGGGNEQFF. The CDR3 coding sequence is TGTGCCAGCAGCGTGCATGGGGGGGGGAATGAGCAGTTCTTC.

The V gene is TRBV9, the J gene TRBJ2-7; possible D gene TRBD1, 6 bases. This CDR3 spans 15 amino acids. Germline CDR1 reads SGDLS; CDR2 reads YYNGEE. The V end was cut by 4 bases, the J end by 3 bases, with 17 bases between. CDR3: CASSPRAGARYEQYF. CDR3 coding DNA: TGTGCCAGCAGCCCCCGCGCAGGGGCTCGCTACGAGCAGTACTTC.

The chain combines TRBV4-3 with TRBJ1-1; D perhaps matches TRBD1 (5 bases). There are 15 residues in the CDR3. The V end lost 1 base, the J end lost 2 bases, and 11 bases lay between the germline ends. Germline lookup yields CDR1 LGHNA and CDR2 YSLEER. The CDR3 region is CASSQATVGNTEAFF. The CDR3 DNA reads as TGCGCCAGCAGCCAAGCGACAGTCGGAAACACTGAAGCTTTCTTT.

The chain is built from TRBV5-6 and TRBJ2-7; TRBD2 aligns across 8 bases. Germline trimming cut 2 bases from V and 2 bases from J; bases unmatched to any gene: 3. Germline lookup yields CDR1 SGHDT and CDR2 YYEEEE. The CDR3 has 14 amino acids. The DNA of the CDR3 is TGTGCCAGCAGCTTTGCGGGGGGAACCTACGAGCAGTACTTC. Amino acid sequence: CASSFAGGTYEQYF.

CDR3 sequence: CASSSDRSSYEQYF. Written as DNA, the CDR3 is TGTGCCAGCAGCTCCGACAGGAGCTCCTACGAGCAGTACTTC. The chain combines TRBV7-6 with TRBJ2-5; tentative D call: TRBD1 (6 bases). The DNA end lines up better with TRBJ2-7; the J call may be wrong. Germline V gives CDR1 SGHVS, CDR2 FNYEAQ. The CDR3 runs to 14 residues.

This clone showed up just once. V and J are TRBV6-5 and TRBJ1-2, with D hard to call. Trimming took off 3 bases at V and 6 bases at J, with 8 bases between the two ends. The CDR3 is 12 amino acids. The germline V gene encodes CDR1 MNHEY and CDR2 SVGAGI. Written as DNA, the CDR3 is TGTGCCAGCAGTTATAGGCAGGATGGCTACACCTTC. This gives the protein CASSYRQDGYTF.

This clone was seen only a few times. The chain uses TRBV30 and TRBJ2-7, with D possibly being TRBD2 (6 bases). V dropped 1 base and J dropped 13 bases, with 14 bases sitting between them. Germline V gives CDR1 GTSNPN, CDR2 SVGIG (reference sequence). This CDR3 has 11 residues. The chain's CDR3 is CAWSDTSFPYF. CDR3 DNA: TGTGCCTGGAGTGATACTAGCTTCCCATACTTC. Drawing the rest from reference TRBV30 and TRBJ2-7, the complete variable domain is SQTIHQWPATLVQPVGSPLSLECTVEGTSNPNLYWYRQAAGRGLQLLFYSVGIGQISSEVPQNLSASRPQDRQFILSSKKLLLSDSGFYLCAWSDTSFPYFGPGTRLTVT.

The J gene is TRBJ1-4, the V gene TRBV9, with 7 bases that match TRBD1. CDR1 is SGDLS, CDR2 YYNGEE, per germline. The ends lost 4 bases at V and 5 bases at J; junction bases unmatched: 8. There are 15 residues in the CDR3. The CDR3 spells CASSLRDSKNEKLFF. The CDR3, as DNA: TGTGCCAGCAGCCTCCGGGACAGTAAAAATGAAAAACTGTTTTTT. Combining the CDR3 with reference TRBV9 and TRBJ1-4 gives the whole variable domain DSGVTQTPKHLITATGQRVTLRCSPRSGDLSVYWYQQSLDQGLQFLIQYYNGEERAKGNILERFSAQQFPDLHSELNLSSLELGDSALYFCASSLRDSKNEKLFFGSGTQLSVL.

Concerning this clone itself: At the DNA level, this CDR3 is encoded by other sequences in the same sample as well. The rearrangement links TRBV5-1 to TRBJ2-5, with TRBD1 matching over 8 bases. The CDR3 is made up of 13 amino acids. V gave up 0 bases and J gave up 5 bases; unmatched junction bases: 0. Germline V gene lookup returns CDR1 SGHRS and CDR2 YFSETQ. CDR3 DNA: TGCGCCAGCAGCTTGGGACAGGGGGAGACCCAGTACTTC. It yields the protein CASSLGQGETQYF. The variable domain in full, with the rest retrieved from reference TRBV5-1 and TRBJ2-5, is KAGVTQTPRYLIKTRGQQVTLSCSPISGHRSVSWYQQTPGQGLQFLFEYFSETQRNKGNFPGRFSGRQFSNSRSEMNVSTLELGDSALYLCASSLGQGETQYFGPGTRLLVL.

V is TRBV19 and J is TRBJ2-4; 12 bases match TRBD2. The length of the CDR3 is 17 residues. Looked up from germline, CDR1 is LNHDA and CDR2 is SQIVND (reference sequence). J was trimmed by 0 bases and V by 5 bases; bases with no gene match: 5. CDR3 loop: CASSQLAGGIAKNIQYF. The CDR3 DNA reads TGTGCCAGTAGTCAGCTAGCGGGAGGGATAGCCAAAAACATTCAGTACTTC.

This clone was seen just once. The J gene is TRBJ1-2, the V gene TRBV20-1; 7 positions agree with TRBD1. The CDR3 has 11 residues. J gave up 7 bases and V 7 bases, and 6 bases lay outside the gene matches. From germline, CDR1 is DFQATT and CDR2 SNEGSKA (reference sequence). The DNA for the CDR3 is TGCAGTGGTTCCAGGGGGTTTGGCTACACCTTC. It specifies CSGSRGFGYTF.

V and J are TRBV6-1 and TRBJ2-3; TRBD2 matches at 7 bases. V was pared by 8 bases and J by 2 bases, with 7 bases of the junction left unmatched. The CDR3 is 14 residues long. The germline V gene has CDR1 MNHNS and CDR2 SASEGT. CDR3 in amino acids: CASPSRGDTDTQYF. The CDR3 DNA sequence: TGTGCCAGCCCTTCCCGGGGGGACACAGATACGCAGTATTTT.

The V call is TRBV9, the J call TRBJ2-3, with D unresolved. Per germline, CDR1 SGDLS and CDR2 YYNGEE. Trimming pared 3 bases from V and 0 bases from J, leaving 8 bases between. The CDR3 extends over 14 amino acids. This CDR3 is CASSGPQSTDTQYF. CDR3 in DNA: TGTGCCAGCAGCGGGCCACAGAGCACAGATACGCAGTATTTT.

V is TRBV15 and J is TRBJ2-5; D may be TRBD2 (6 bases). This CDR3 has 18 amino acids. Trimming removed 0 bases from V and 2 bases from J, with 19 bases in between. Germline V gene sequence: CDR1 LNHNV, CDR2 YYDKDF (reference sequence). CDR3: CATSRDGGSGRIQETQYF. CDR3 sequence (DNA): TGTGCCACCAGCAGAGATGGAGGAAGCGGGCGCATTCAAGAGACCCAGTACTTC.

Points on this clone: One junction end disagrees with the germline gene, perhaps due to a read error. The chain is built from TRBV7-9 and TRBJ2-4; D possibly corresponds to TRBD2 (6 bases). Germline V gene lookup returns CDR1 SEHNR and CDR2 FQNEAQ (reference sequence). The CDR3 runs to 16 residues. CDR3 DNA: TGTTCCAGCAGCTTGAGTTGGGGGGAACTCAAAAACATTCAGTACTTC. It specifies CSSSLSWGELKNIQYF.

The rearrangement links TRBV29-1 to TRBJ2-1; D remains ambiguous. Germline CDR1 and CDR2: SQVTM and ANQGSEA. The CDR3 extends over 11 amino acids. The V end lost 3 bases, the J end lost 9 bases, and 9 bases lay between the germline ends. The CDR3 region is CSVDGKIEQFF. CDR3 DNA sequence: TGCAGCGTTGATGGCAAGATTGAGCAGTTCTTC.